The 31 T cell receptor beta chains presented below share a single source sample, sequenced in a study of circulating and synovial CD4+ cells in juvenile arthritis (dated by TCRdb to 2014 to 2015). The library came from the immunoSEQ multiplex PCR assay. TCRdb mirrors the immuneACCESS table, restricted to in-frame sequences. Some clones are absent from its copies; in checked studies, under half trace to an unresolved V gene, and the reason for the others is unknown. The table for this sample lists several thousand clones; roughly 84% of them were counted only once. The ten largest account for approximately 4.5% of the sample. What was sequenced was CD4+ T cells from synovial fluid. Receptors were obtained from a human donor with juvenile idiopathic arthritis.

The genes are TRBV5-1 and TRBJ2-3; maybe TRBD2 (5 bases). The germline CDR1 and CDR2 sequences are SGHRS and YFSETQ. The CDR3 extends over 19 amino acids. Deletions cut 2 bases from V and 3 bases from J, with 25 bases between. The CDR3 spells CASSLSGFFGVTLTDTQYF. The CDR3 DNA reads as TGCGCCAGCAGCTTATCTGGTTTTTTCGGGGTCACGCTTACAGATACGCAGTATTTT.

The chain couples TRBV5-1 to TRBJ2-7; 10 nucleotides align to TRBD1. Germline values: CDR1 SGHRS, CDR2 YFSETQ. V shed 0 bases, J shed 4 bases, and the junction held 16 bases outside the gene matches. This CDR3 contains 19 residues. The CDR3 protein is CASSLAFSGTGVGIYEQYF. CDR3 nucleotide sequence: TGCGCCAGCAGCTTGGCCTTCTCCGGGACAGGGGTAGGGATTTACGAGCAGTACTTC.

The DNA for the CDR3 is TGTGCCAGCAGCAGACGGACACATCAAGAGACCCAGTACTTC. Protein sequence: CASSRRTHQETQYF. The chain is built from TRBV5-4 and TRBJ2-5, with D perhaps matching TRBD1 (5 bases). Germline assignment: CDR1 SGHNT and CDR2 YYREEE (reference sequence). The length of the CDR3 is 14 residues. V lost 4 bases and J lost 2, with 12 bases in between.

The rearrangement links TRBV5-1 to TRBJ2-3; 13 bases are a match to TRBD2. The CDR3 totals 16 residues. The V segment lost 0 bases and the J segment 6 bases; nucleotides outside the gene matches: 4. Looked up from germline, CDR1 is SGHRS and CDR2 is YFSETQ. CDR3 sequence: CASSLGLAGGSDTQYF. In DNA, the CDR3 is TGCGCCAGCAGCTTGGGACTAGCGGGGGGAAGTGATACGCAGTATTTT.

The CDR3 region is CASSRSGGLGETQYF. CDR3 nucleotide sequence: TGCGCCAGCAGCCGTAGCGGGGGGTTGGGAGAGACCCAGTACTTC. The rearrangement joins TRBV5-1 to TRBJ2-5; 10 nucleotides match TRBD2. After removal of 4 bases from V and 4 bases from J, the junction contained 7 bases not matched to a gene. CDR3 length equals 15 residues. Germline CDR1 is SGHRS and CDR2 is YFSETQ.

This chain links TRBV25-1 with TRBJ1-6, with 7 bases identical to TRBD1. The ends lost 1 base at V and 6 bases at J; junction bases unmatched: 3. The CDR3 runs to 15 residues. Germline V gives CDR1 MGHDK, CDR2 SYGVNS. This chain's CDR3 is CASSESQGTNSPLHF. The CDR3 DNA is TGTGCCAGCAGTGAATCACAGGGGACTAATTCACCCCTCCACTTT.

This clone has just one count. This sequence joins TRBV10-3 and TRBJ2-5, with 10 nucleotides matching TRBD1. The CDR3 runs to 17 residues. Unmatched junction bases numbered 14, after V lost 3 bases and J lost 7 bases. CDR1 and CDR2 from the germline V gene are ENHRY and SYGVKD. The CDR3 protein is CAISDSPGQGTRRTQYF. CDR3 in DNA: TGTGCCATCAGTGACTCACCGGGACAGGGGACTCGACGGACCCAGTACTTC.

This chain connects TRBV29-1 to TRBJ2-1; D might be TRBD1 (6 bases). Trimming removed 3 bases from V and 7 bases from J, with 19 bases in between. The length of the CDR3 is 15 residues. Germline V CDR1 and CDR2: SQVTM, ANQGSEA. The CDR3 sequence is CSVDLWGQFDNEQFF. The CDR3 DNA follows: TGCAGCGTTGATTTGTGGGGGCAGTTCGATAATGAGCAGTTCTTC.

The rearrangement uses TRBV25-1 and TRBJ1-5; D is possibly TRBD1 (5 bases). Germline V gene sequence: CDR1 MGHDK, CDR2 SYGVNS. The CDR3 contains 16 residues. Trimming cost V 1 base and J 3 bases, with 13 bases left between them. CDR3 in DNA: TGTGCCAGCAGTGAATCTAGGGACTCGTACAATCAGCCCCAGCATTTT. It translates to CASSESRDSYNQPQHF.

The chain combines TRBV15 with TRBJ2-5, with D unclear. The CDR3 loop spans 17 amino acids. The ends were cut back, 0 bases at V and 2 bases at J, with 16 bases in the middle. Germline assignment: CDR1 LNHNV and CDR2 YYDKDF (reference sequence). The CDR3 DNA sequence: TGTGCCACCAGCAGAGATCGGCTGACCCGACTTCAAGAGACCCAGTACTTC. Translation gives CATSRDRLTRLQETQYF.

The chain employs TRBV6-6 and TRBJ1-1, with 12 bases aligning to TRBD1. The CDR3 contains 15 residues. The germline CDR1 and CDR2 sequences are MNHNY and SVGAGI (reference sequence). Losses at the gene ends were 5 bases for V and 7 bases for J; bases not matched to a gene: 8. The CDR3 DNA sequence: TGTGCCAGCAGTAACTTGGGACAGGGGGCCTATGAAGCTTTCTTT. This encodes CASSNLGQGAYEAFF.

The rearrangement uses TRBV2 and TRBJ2-1; 9 bases agree with TRBD1. With V trimmed by 6 bases and J by 7 bases, 13 bases remained unmatched. CDR3 size: 16 residues. The germline V gene has CDR1 SNHLY and CDR2 FYNNEI. CDR3 nucleotide sequence: TGTGCCAGCAGCGGGGGACAGGGCGGTATAGCTAATGAGCAGTTCTTC. Translated: CASSGGQGGIANEQFF.

In its sample, this clone was seen once. The CDR3 DNA reads TGTGCCAGTAGTCCCCCGGGCAGGGGGCGGACCGGGGAGCTGTTTTTT. Translating it yields CASSPPGRGRTGELFF. The rearrangement links TRBV19 to TRBJ2-2; 8 nucleotides line up with TRBD1. The CDR3 totals 16 residues. V shed 5 bases, J shed 5 bases, and the junction held 10 bases outside the gene matches. From germline, CDR1 is LNHDA and CDR2 SQIVND (reference sequence).

The chain recombines TRBV7-3 with TRBJ2-5; 7 positions match TRBD2. After removal of 5 bases from V and 4 bases from J, the junction contained 7 bases not matched to a gene. The CDR3 runs 14 residues. The germline V gene has CDR1 SGHTA and CDR2 FQGTGA. The DNA for the CDR3 is TGTGCCAGCAGCAGGGGACCGGGGGGAGAGACCCAGTACTTC. This codes for CASSRGPGGETQYF. Using reference TRBV7-3 and TRBJ2-5 for the parts outside the CDR3, the full variable domain is GAGVSQTPSNKVTEKGKYVELRCDPISGHTALYWYRQSLGQGPEFLIYFQGTGAADDSGLPNDRFFAVRPEGSVSTLKIQRTERGDSAVYLCASSRGPGGETQYFGPGTRLLVL.

There are a few counts of this clone. The V gene is TRBV6-6, the J gene TRBJ2-3; 10 bases are shared with TRBD1. Germline V gene data show CDR1 as MNHNY and CDR2 as SVGAGI (reference sequence). The CDR3 length is 14 residues. V lost 8 bases, J lost 3 bases, and 5 bases stayed unmatched. CDR3 sequence (DNA): TGTGCCAGCCTCCGGGACAGGGGTACAGATACGCAGTATTTT. Its protein product is CASLRDRGTDTQYF.

The rearrangement uses TRBV19 and TRBJ1-2; 8 nucleotides agree with TRBD1. V lost 5 bases to trimming and J lost 8 bases; unmatched junction nucleotides: 7. The CDR3 sequence is 13 residues long. Per the germline V gene, CDR1 is LNHDA and CDR2 is SQIVND (reference sequence). The CDR3 sequence is CASSADRVGGYTF. In DNA form, the CDR3 reads TGTGCCAGTAGTGCGGACAGGGTAGGCGGCTACACCTTC. Full variable domain (rest looked up from reference TRBV19 and TRBJ1-2): DGGITQSPKYLFRKEGQNVTLSCEQNLNHDAMYWYRQDPGQGLRLIYYSQIVNDFQKGDIAEGYSVSREKKESFPLTVTSAQKNPTAFYLCASSADRVGGYTFGSGTRLTVV.

The V call is TRBV19, the J call TRBJ2-1; TRBD2 might be the D (5 bases). The CDR3 is 16 amino acids. Trimming removed 6 bases at V and 4 bases at J, with 19 bases between. In germline, CDR1 is LNHDA, CDR2 SQIVND (reference sequence). CDR3 sequence reads: CASSVFRPGVYNEQFF. The CDR3, as DNA: TGTGCCAGTAGCGTCTTCAGGCCCGGGGTTTACAATGAGCAGTTCTTC.

This chain uses TRBV27 with TRBJ2-2, with 10 bases identical to TRBD2. CDR1 and CDR2 from the germline V gene are MNHEY and SMNVEV (reference sequence). The J segment lost 4 bases and the V segment lost 7 bases, leaving 9 bases of the junction unmatched. The CDR3 totals 16 residues. CDR3 amino acids: CASTGLAGVGTGELFF. CDR3 in DNA: TGTGCCAGCACGGGGCTAGCGGGAGTAGGCACCGGGGAGCTGTTTTTT.

This clone appeared a few times. This sequence joins TRBV4-2 and TRBJ2-1, with 8 positions matching TRBD2. Germline-derived CDR1 and CDR2 are LGHNA and YNFKEQ. The CDR3 has 17 amino acids. Trimming took 2 bases from V and 6 from J; bases not matched to a gene: 12. CDR3 residues: CASSQNFGGEGGNEQFF. The CDR3 nucleotides are TGTGCCAGCAGCCAAAACTTCGGGGGGGAGGGAGGCAATGAGCAGTTCTTC.

The rearrangement joins TRBV7-9 to TRBJ2-5; 8 nucleotides align to TRBD2. The V gene's germline CDR1 is SEHNR and CDR2 FQNEAQ (reference sequence). With 2 bases clipped from V and 9 bases from J, the junction kept 20 bases outside the gene matches. CDR3 size: 18 residues. Here the CDR3 DNA reads TGTGCCAGCAGCTTACTCGGTAGCGGGACGGTAAACCTAAGGGCCCAGTACTTC. This encodes CASSLLGSGTVNLRAQYF.

The chain employs TRBV6-1 and TRBJ2-7; a possible D gene is TRBD1 (6 bases). The length of the CDR3 is 14 residues. Trimming left V 7 bases short and J 1 base short, with 14 bases between. Germline lookup yields CDR1 MNHNS and CDR2 SASEGT. As DNA, the CDR3 is TGTGCCAGCACCACAGGGAGAGGATCCTACGAGCAGTACTTC. This sequence encodes CASTTGRGSYEQYF.

The V and J genes are TRBV5-1 and TRBJ2-5; D is perhaps TRBD2 (5 bases). V gave up 1 base and J gave up 5 bases, with 9 bases separating them. Germline CDR1 SGHRS, CDR2 YFSETQ. The CDR3 runs to 13 residues. As DNA, the CDR3 is TGCGCCAGCAGCTTGTCGGGGTATGAGACCCAGTACTTC. Its translation is CASSLSGYETQYF.

The chain links TRBV25-1 to TRBJ2-1; TRBD1 matches 8 bases. V was pared by 5 bases and J by 2 bases, with 5 bases of the junction left unmatched. CDR3 size: 15 residues. Germline loops: CDR1 MGHDK, CDR2 SYGVNS. The CDR3 sequence is CASSSGQGPYNEQFF. CDR3 nucleotide sequence: TGTGCCAGCAGTTCAGGACAGGGCCCCTACAATGAGCAGTTCTTC.

This sequence joins TRBV5-1 and TRBJ2-3, with no clear D. Germline V gene sequence: CDR1 SGHRS, CDR2 YFSETQ. CDR3 length: 13 amino acids. The germline V and J ends were trimmed by 2 bases and 6 bases, with 10 bases remaining between them. CDR3 DNA sequence: TGCGCCAGCAGCTTCGAGGTATTGGATACGCAGTATTTT. Its protein product is CASSFEVLDTQYF.

This clone was found a few times. The J gene is TRBJ2-1, the V gene TRBV10-2, with 8 bases identical to TRBD1. The ends lost 10 bases at V and 7 bases at J; junction bases unmatched: 6. This CDR3 is built from 12 residues. The germline V gene has CDR1 WSHSY and CDR2 SAAADI. CDR3 coding DNA: TGCGCCACCGGGACAGGAGGAAATGAGCAGTTCTTC. The encoded protein is CATGTGGNEQFF.

The rearrangement links TRBV2 to TRBJ2-1, with TRBD2 matching 11 bases. The V gene's germline CDR1 is SNHLY and CDR2 FYNNEI. CDR3 length: 16 amino acids. The trim removed 3 bases at V and 3 bases at J, leaving 4 bases unmatched. CDR3 coding DNA: TGTGCCAGCAGTGATCTAGCGGGGGGCAGCTACAATGAGCAGTTCTTC. This gives the protein CASSDLAGGSYNEQFF.

The V and J genes are TRBV5-8 and TRBJ1-5; no clear D gene. CDR1 and CDR2 from the germline V gene are SGHTS and YDEGEE. CDR3 length: 14 amino acids. V was clipped by 3 bases and J by 9 bases, with 16 bases between them. For the CDR3, the DNA is TGTGCCAGCAGCTCGAGCGGAGGGAGTGGGCCCCAGCATTTT. The encoded protein is CASSSSGGSGPQHF.

This sequence joins TRBV28 and TRBJ1-2; D possibly corresponds to TRBD1 (5 bases). Trimming shortened V by 5 bases and J by 7 bases, and 17 bases separated the two germline ends. This CDR3 is 14 amino acids long. Germline values: CDR1 MDHEN, CDR2 SYDVKM. CDR3 region: CASSRNGGGGGYTF. CDR3 coding DNA: TGTGCCAGCAGTCGTAATGGGGGGGGAGGTGGCTACACCTTC.

The rearrangement joins TRBV28 to TRBJ2-7, with 11 bases matching TRBD2. The CDR3 is 17 residues long. CDR1 and CDR2 (germline): MDHEN, SYDVKM. Trimming removed 8 bases from V and 1 base from J; junction bases left unmatched: 13. The CDR3 sequence is CASLGQKLAGDSYEQYF. The CDR3 DNA follows: TGTGCCAGCCTGGGACAGAAACTAGCGGGAGATTCCTACGAGCAGTACTTC.

The V gene is TRBV11-3, the J gene TRBJ1-1; 7 positions agree with TRBD1. Germline V gene lookup returns CDR1 SGHNT and CDR2 YENEEA. The V gene end was trimmed by 4 bases and the J gene end by 1 base; junction bases not matched to a gene: 3. This CDR3 contains 14 residues. CDR3 region: CASSSDRANTEAFF. In nucleotides, the CDR3 is TGTGCCAGCAGCTCCGACAGGGCGAACACTGAAGCTTTCTTT.

This clone was observed a handful of times. The genes are TRBV7-8 and TRBJ2-3; the match to TRBD2 covers 15 bases. This CDR3 has 18 residues. Germline V CDR1 and CDR2: SGHVS, FQNEAQ. The trim removed 2 bases at V and 0 bases at J, leaving 3 bases unmatched. CDR3 DNA: TGTGCCAGCAGCTTAAGGACTAGCGGGGGGGCCAGCACAGATACGCAGTATTTT. It encodes CASSLRTSGGASTDTQYF.